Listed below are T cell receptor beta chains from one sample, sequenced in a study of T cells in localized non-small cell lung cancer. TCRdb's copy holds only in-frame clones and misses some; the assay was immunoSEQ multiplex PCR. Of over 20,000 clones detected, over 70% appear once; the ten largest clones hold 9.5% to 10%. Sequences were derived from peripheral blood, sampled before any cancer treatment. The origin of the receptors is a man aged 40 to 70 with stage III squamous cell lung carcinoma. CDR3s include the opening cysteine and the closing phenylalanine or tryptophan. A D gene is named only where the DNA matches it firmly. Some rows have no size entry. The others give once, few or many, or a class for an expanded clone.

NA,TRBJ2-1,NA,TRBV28,TGTGCCAGCAGTTTACCCTCTAAGGCGCCTGGGAAGATGAAGTCCTACAATGAGCAGTTCTTC,CASSLPSKAPGKMKSYNEQFF
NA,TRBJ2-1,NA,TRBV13,TGTGCCAGCAGCCGTACAGGGAGCTCCTACAATGAGCAGTTCTTC,CASSRTGSSYNEQFF
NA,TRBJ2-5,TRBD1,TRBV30,TGTGCCCGCCGAAATGGACAGGGGGATGAGACCCAGTACTTC,CARRNGQGDETQYF
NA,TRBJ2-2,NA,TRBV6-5,TGTGCCAGCAGCCGCCTACTGACCGGGGAGCTGTTTTTT,CASSRLLTGELFF
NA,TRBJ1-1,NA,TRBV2,TGTGCCAGCAGTTATGACATCCCAGGGACTGAAGCTTTCTTT,CASSYDIPGTEAFF
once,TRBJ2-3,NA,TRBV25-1,TGTGCCAGCAGAGGGGGAGCAGATACGCAGTATTTT,CASRGGADTQYF
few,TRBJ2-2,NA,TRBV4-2,TGTGCCAGCAGCCAAGAACGCCGCAGTCAGGAGCTGTTTTTT,CASSQERRSQELFF
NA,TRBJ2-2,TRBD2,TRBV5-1,TGCGCCAGCAGCTTCTTTCTAGCGGGAGGCTTTACCGGGGAGCTGTTTTTT,CASSFFLAGGFTGELFF
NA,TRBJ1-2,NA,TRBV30,TGTGCCTGGAGGAGGCTCGGGACGGACTATGGCTACACCTTC,CAWRRLGTDYGYTF
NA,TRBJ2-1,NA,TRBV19,TGTGCCAGTAGTATTGGCGGGTATGAGCAGTTCTTC,CASSIGGYEQFF
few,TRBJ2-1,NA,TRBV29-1,TGCAGCGTTGAAGAGGTTGGCAGGATTTATGAGCAGTTCTTC,CSVEEVGRIYEQFF
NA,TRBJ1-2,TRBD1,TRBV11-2,TGTGCCAGCAGCCGCCCGACAGGGAGAGACTATGGCTACACCTTC,CASSRPTGRDYGYTF
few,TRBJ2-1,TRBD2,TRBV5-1,TGCGCCAGCTTTCCTACCGGGACTAGCGCTTACAATGAGCAGTTCTTC,CASFPTGTSAYNEQFF
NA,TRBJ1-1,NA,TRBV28,TGTGCCAGCAGTTTACTTCCCGGGGGGGCCACTGAAGCTTTCTTT,CASSLLPGGATEAFF
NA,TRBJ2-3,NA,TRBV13,TGTGCCAGCAGCTTAATCGACTTGGGAGCAGATACGCAGTATTTT,CASSLIDLGADTQYF
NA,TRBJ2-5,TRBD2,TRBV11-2,TGTGCCAGCAGCTTACTCGGGGGGGTTGGAGAAGAGACCCAGTACTTC,CASSLLGGVGEETQYF
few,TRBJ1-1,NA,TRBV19,TGTGCCAGTAGTATCCTAACAGGGTCTGAAGCTTTCTTT,CASSILTGSEAFF
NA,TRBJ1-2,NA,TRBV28,TGTGCCAGCAGTTCGAGTCATTATGGCTACACCTTC,CASSSSHYGYTF
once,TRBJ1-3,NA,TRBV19,TGTGCCAGTAGTATTTCTCCCGTCTCTGGAAACACCATATATTTT,CASSISPVSGNTIYF
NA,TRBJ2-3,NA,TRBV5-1,TGCGCCAGCAGCTTTGGCAGCACAGATACGCAGTATTTT,CASSFGSTDTQYF
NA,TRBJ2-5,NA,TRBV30,TGTGCCTGGAGCCAATTCGGAGGTACGCTGTACCAAGAGACCCAGTACTTC,CAWSQFGGTLYQETQYF
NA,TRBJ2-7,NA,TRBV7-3,TGTGCCAGCAGCATCCTCGGAGGGCCCGGGTACGAGCAGTACTTC,CASSILGGPGYEQYF
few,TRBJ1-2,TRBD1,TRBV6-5,TGTGCCAGCAGTTACCAGGACAGGGATGGCTACACCTTC,CASSYQDRDGYTF
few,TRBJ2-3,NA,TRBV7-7,TGTGCCAGCAGTCCGCTGGGGCCAGATACGCAGTATTTT,CASSPLGPDTQYF
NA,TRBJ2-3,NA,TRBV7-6,TGTGCCAGCAGCTTACTTAGTGGTACAGATACGCAGTATTTT,CASSLLSGTDTQYF
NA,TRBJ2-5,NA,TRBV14,TGTGCCAGCAGCCAAGTCCTGAGGATGGGGACCCAGTACTTC,CASSQVLRMGTQYF
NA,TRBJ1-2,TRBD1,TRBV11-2,TGTGCCAGCAGCTTAGATCAGGGGGGCAGGGGGCACTATGGCTACACCTTC,CASSLDQGGRGHYGYTF
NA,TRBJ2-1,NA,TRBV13,TGTGCCAGCAGCCCGGTACCTCCGGGGGTTTACAATGAGCAGTTCTTC,CASSPVPPGVYNEQFF
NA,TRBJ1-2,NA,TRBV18,TGTGCCAGCTCACCAGAGGGGCTAGCTAACTATGGCTACACCTTC,CASSPEGLANYGYTF
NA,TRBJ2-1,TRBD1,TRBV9,TGTGCCAGCAGCGGGACAGGGGAACCCTACAATGAGCAGTTCTTC,CASSGTGEPYNEQFF
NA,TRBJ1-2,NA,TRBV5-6,TGTGCCAGCAGCTTCGGGCAGGCTGGGGGCTACACCTTC,CASSFGQAGGYTF
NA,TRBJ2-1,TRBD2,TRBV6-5,TGTGCCAGCAGTTACCTGCGGGGGGGGCGTGAGCAGTTCTTC,CASSYLRGGREQFF
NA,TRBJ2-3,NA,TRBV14,TGTGCCAGCAATGGGAACACAGATACGCAGTATTTT,CASNGNTDTQYF
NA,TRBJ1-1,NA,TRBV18,TGTGCCAGCTCACGTGATGGGGGGATCACTGAAGCTTTCTTT,CASSRDGGITEAFF
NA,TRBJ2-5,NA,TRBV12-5,TGTGCTAGCGGGGCTGGGCTCCTCAACGGTGCGGAGACCCAGTACTTC,CASGAGLLNGAETQYF
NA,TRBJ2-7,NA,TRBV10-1,TGCGCCAGCAGTGATCGGTTCGGGGTCGAGCAGTACTTC,CASSDRFGVEQYF
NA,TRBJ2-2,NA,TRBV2,TGTGCCAGCAGTAGGGACTCCACCGGGGAGCTGTTTTTT,CASSRDSTGELFF
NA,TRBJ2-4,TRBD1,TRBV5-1,TGCGCCAGCAGAGACCCAGGGGGCATTCAGTACTTC,CASRDPGGIQYF
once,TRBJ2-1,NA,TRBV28,TGTGCCAGCACCACTCCTATGAGGGAGCCGCGGGGTGAGCAGTTCTTC,CASTTPMREPRGEQFF
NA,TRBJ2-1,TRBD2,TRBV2,TGTGCCAGCAATCTAGCGGTAAGGGGTGAGCAGTTCTTC,CASNLAVRGEQFF
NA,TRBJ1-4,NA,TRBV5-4,TGTGCCAGCAGCTTCAGGGAAACTAATGAAAAACTGTTTTTT,CASSFRETNEKLFF
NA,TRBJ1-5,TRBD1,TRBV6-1,TGTGCCAGCAGCATTGGACAGGGTAGCAATCAGCCCCAGCATTTT,CASSIGQGSNQPQHF
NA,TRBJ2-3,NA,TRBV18,TGTGCCAGCTCATGGGGATTAGGCACAGATACGCAGTATTTT,CASSWGLGTDTQYF
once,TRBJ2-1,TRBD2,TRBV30,TGTGCCTGGAGTGTTACAGGGGGGACTAGCGGGAGGCGGTTCTTC,CAWSVTGGTSGRRFF
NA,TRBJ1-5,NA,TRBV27,TGTGCCAGCAAATTCACAGGGATGAATCAGCCCCAGCATTTT,CASKFTGMNQPQHF
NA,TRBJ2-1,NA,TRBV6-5,TGTGCCAGCACCCCAGGGCAGGCCTACAATGAGCAGTTCTTC,CASTPGQAYNEQFF
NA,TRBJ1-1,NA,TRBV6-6,TGTGCCAGCACCCGACAGCTAAACACTGAAGCTTTCTTT,CASTRQLNTEAFF